These T cell receptor beta chains were read from a single sample in a study of glioma-infiltrating T cells. One entry per CDR3 protein, called by TCRdb with MiXCR from the multiplex PCR reads. Of more than 100,000 distinct CDR3 sequences in the sample, 29% are singletons; the top ten hold less than 55%. The sequenced material came from glioma tissue, nonneoplastic brain tissue, or PBMCs (not recorded which). Receptors were obtained from a human donor with low-grade glioma or glioblastoma, undergoing nonglioma brain surgery, or in good health (not recorded which). The CDR3 runs from the conserved cysteine through the conserved F or W. The order of the fields is CDR3 DNA, CDR3 protein, V gene, D gene, clone size, J gene. A D gene is named only where the DNA matches it firmly. Not all rows give a size; the values are once, few, many and, for expanded clones, a class.

CDR3 DNA: TGCAGTGGTAGAGATCGAGGTTGGAGCTACGAGCAGTACTTC; CDR3 protein: CSGRDRGWSYEQYF; V gene: TRBV20-1; D gene: -; clone size: -; J gene: TRBJ2-7
CDR3 DNA: TGTGCCAGCAGCTTAGAAATGGGAACAACTAACTATGGCTACACCTTC; CDR3 protein: CASSLEMGTTNYGYTF; V gene: TRBV7-8; D gene: -; clone size: -; J gene: TRBJ1-2
CDR3 DNA: TGCAGCGTTGTAGCCTTCGAGCGGCGCTCCTACAATGAGCAGTTCTTC; CDR3 protein: CSVVAFERRSYNEQFF; V gene: TRBV29-1; D gene: -; clone size: few; J gene: TRBJ2-1
CDR3 DNA: TGTGCCAGCAGCTTTCATACGGGGTCAAACTATGGCTACACCTTC; CDR3 protein: CASSFHTGSNYGYTF; V gene: TRBV6-2/TRBV6-3; D gene: -; clone size: many; J gene: TRBJ1-2
CDR3 DNA: TGTGCCAGCACTAGCGGGGAGAGGTATACGCAGTATTTT; CDR3 protein: CASTSGERYTQYF; V gene: TRBV28; D gene: TRBD2; clone size: many; J gene: TRBJ2-3
CDR3 DNA: TGTGCCAGCTCCCCTTACTTTCAGCCCCAGCATTTT; CDR3 protein: CASSPYFQPQHF; V gene: TRBV6-1; D gene: -; clone size: many; J gene: TRBJ1-5
CDR3 DNA: TGTGCCAGCAGCTCTTGGACTAGCGGGGGGGCGGGGGATACGCAGTATTTT; CDR3 protein: CASSSWTSGGAGDTQYF; V gene: TRBV3-1; D gene: TRBD2; clone size: few; J gene: TRBJ2-3
CDR3 DNA: TGTGCCAGCAGCCAATTAGTAGCGGGGGAGGGAGAGGCCCAGTACTTC; CDR3 protein: CASSQLVAGEGEAQYF; V gene: TRBV3-1; D gene: TRBD2; clone size: -; J gene: TRBJ2-5
CDR3 DNA: TGCAGTGCTACCCCTGGACTAGCGGGGTCTCCCTACAATGAGCAGTTCTTC; CDR3 protein: CSATPGLAGSPYNEQFF; V gene: TRBV20-1; D gene: TRBD2; clone size: many; J gene: TRBJ2-1
CDR3 DNA: TGTGCCAGCAGCCAGGACAGATTACTTTACAACGAGCAGTACTTC; CDR3 protein: CASSQDRLLYNEQYF; V gene: TRBV7-2; D gene: -; clone size: -; J gene: TRBJ2-7
CDR3 DNA: TGTGCCAGCAGTTTGATTGGTGAAAAACTGTTTTTT; CDR3 protein: CASSLIGEKLFF; V gene: TRBV27; D gene: -; clone size: many; J gene: TRBJ1-4
CDR3 DNA: TGCAGTGTCATCACATATGGCTACACCTTC; CDR3 protein: CSVITYGYTF; V gene: TRBV20-1; D gene: -; clone size: many; J gene: TRBJ1-2
CDR3 DNA: TGTGCCAGCAGCGAACAGGGGAGCTCCTATAATTCACCCCTCCACTTT; CDR3 protein: CASSEQGSSYNSPLHF; V gene: TRBV3-1; D gene: TRBD1; clone size: once; J gene: TRBJ1-6
CDR3 DNA: TGTGCCAGCAGTTTCCAGACTTTTGGGGCCAACGTCCTGACTTTC; CDR3 protein: CASSFQTFGANVLTF; V gene: TRBV12-3/TRBV12-4; D gene: -; clone size: -; J gene: TRBJ2-6
CDR3 DNA: TGTGCCAGCAGCCCCTACGGGTCGGGGGGTAATTCACCCCTCCACTTT; CDR3 protein: CASSPYGSGGNSPLHF; V gene: TRBV14; D gene: -; clone size: few; J gene: TRBJ1-6
CDR3 DNA: TGTGCCAGTCGAGGTGGCTCCTACAATGAGCAGTTCTTC; CDR3 protein: CASRGGSYNEQFF; V gene: TRBV6-1; D gene: -; clone size: -; J gene: TRBJ2-1